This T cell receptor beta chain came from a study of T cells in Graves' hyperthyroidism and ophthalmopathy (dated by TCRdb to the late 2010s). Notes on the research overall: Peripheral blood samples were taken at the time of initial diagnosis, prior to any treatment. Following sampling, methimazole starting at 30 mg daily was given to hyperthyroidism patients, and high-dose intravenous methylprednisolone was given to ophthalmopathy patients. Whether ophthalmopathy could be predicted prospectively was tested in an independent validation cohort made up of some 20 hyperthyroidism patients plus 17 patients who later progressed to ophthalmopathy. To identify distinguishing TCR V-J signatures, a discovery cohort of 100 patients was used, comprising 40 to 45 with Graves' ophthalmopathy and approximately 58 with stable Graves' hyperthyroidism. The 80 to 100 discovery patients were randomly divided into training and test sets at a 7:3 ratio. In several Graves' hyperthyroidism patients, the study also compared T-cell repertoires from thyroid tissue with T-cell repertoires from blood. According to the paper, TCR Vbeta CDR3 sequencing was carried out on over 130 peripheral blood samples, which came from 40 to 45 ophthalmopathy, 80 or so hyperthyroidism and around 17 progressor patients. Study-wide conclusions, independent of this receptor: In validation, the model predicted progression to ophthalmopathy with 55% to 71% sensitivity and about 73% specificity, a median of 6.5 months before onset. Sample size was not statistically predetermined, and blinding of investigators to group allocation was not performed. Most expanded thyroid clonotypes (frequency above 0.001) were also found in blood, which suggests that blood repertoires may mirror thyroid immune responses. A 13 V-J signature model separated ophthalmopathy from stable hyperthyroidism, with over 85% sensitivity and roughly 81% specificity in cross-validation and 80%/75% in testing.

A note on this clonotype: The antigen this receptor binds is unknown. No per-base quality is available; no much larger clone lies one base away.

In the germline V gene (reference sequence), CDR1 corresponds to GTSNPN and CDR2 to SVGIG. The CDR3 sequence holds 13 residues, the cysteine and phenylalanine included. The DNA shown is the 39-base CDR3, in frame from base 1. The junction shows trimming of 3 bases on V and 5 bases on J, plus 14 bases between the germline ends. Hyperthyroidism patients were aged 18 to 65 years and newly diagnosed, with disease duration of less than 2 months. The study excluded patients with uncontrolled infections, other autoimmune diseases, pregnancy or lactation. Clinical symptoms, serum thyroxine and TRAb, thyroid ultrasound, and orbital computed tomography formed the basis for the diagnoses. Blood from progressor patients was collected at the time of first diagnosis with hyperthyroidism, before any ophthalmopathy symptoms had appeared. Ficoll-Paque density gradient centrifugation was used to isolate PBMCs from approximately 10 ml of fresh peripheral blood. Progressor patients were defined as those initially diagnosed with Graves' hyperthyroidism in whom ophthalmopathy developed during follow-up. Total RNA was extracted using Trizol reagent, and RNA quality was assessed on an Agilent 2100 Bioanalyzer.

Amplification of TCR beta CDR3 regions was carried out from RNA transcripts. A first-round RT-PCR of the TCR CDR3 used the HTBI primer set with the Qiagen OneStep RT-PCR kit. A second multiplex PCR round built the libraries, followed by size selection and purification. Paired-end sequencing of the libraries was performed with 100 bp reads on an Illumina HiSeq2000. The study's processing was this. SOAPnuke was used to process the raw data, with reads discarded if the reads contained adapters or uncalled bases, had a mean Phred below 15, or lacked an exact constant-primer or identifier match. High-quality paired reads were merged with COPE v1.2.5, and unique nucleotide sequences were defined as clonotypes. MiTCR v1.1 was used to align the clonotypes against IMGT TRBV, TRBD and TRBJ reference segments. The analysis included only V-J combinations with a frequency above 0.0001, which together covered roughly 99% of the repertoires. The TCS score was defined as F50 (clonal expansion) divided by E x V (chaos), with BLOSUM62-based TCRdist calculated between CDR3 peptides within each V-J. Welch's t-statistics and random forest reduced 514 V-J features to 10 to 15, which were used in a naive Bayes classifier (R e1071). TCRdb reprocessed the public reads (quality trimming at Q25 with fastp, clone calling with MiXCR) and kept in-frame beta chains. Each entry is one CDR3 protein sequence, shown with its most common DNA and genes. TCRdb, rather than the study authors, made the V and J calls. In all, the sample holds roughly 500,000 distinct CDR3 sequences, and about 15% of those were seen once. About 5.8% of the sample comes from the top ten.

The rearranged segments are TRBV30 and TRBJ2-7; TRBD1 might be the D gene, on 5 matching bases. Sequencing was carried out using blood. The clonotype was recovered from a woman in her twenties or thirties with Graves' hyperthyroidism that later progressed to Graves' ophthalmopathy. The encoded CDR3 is CAWSRDRGNEQYF. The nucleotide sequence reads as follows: TGTGCCTGGAGCCGCGACAGAGGAAACGAGCAGTACTTC.